The sequence of this TCR beta chain was determined in a study of T-cell reconstitution after alpha-beta-depleted transplantation in children. The length of the CDR3 is 15 residues. With 5 bases clipped from V and 2 bases from J, the junction kept 9 bases outside the gene matches. Germline V gene data show CDR1 as SGHRS and CDR2 as YFSETQ. Study-level points and caveats: Alpha-beta T cells about two months after transplant reportedly derived from several hundred expanded graft clones. Fresh T-cell production supplied most of the T-cell counts and diversity seen one year after transplant. Surviving recipient T cells and thymic progenitors accounted for the high day-60 TCRbeta diversity observed in some patients.

This clonotype came up many times. The antigen is not known. A TCRbeta library incorporating unique molecular identifiers was prepared. TCRdb passed the PCR reads through MiXCR, listing each CDR3 protein once. The sample shows approximately 300,000 distinct CDR3 sequences, roughly 7.8% of them seen only once. The rearrangement joins TRBV5-1 to TRBJ2-7; 8 positions match TRBD1. The receptor was isolated from a female patient aged 2-15 years who had a stem cell transplant for Fanconi anemia, so the T cells may come from the graft donor. The specimen comprised peripheral blood, sampled 360 days after TCRalphabeta/CD19-depleted stem cell transplant. The CDR3: CASSPTTGGPYEQYF. CDR3 nucleotides: TGCGCCAGCAGTCCAACTACAGGGGGGCCCTACGAGCAGTACTTC.